What follows describes a single TCR beta chain. The data were taken from a study of cytomegalovirus exposure and HLA in healthy donors. Study as a whole: Early released data had tens of millions of unique TCRs, all coming from HLA-typed donors.

Germline lookup yields CDR1 SGHVS and CDR2 FQNEAQ. The CDR3 extends over 16 amino acids. Trimming removed 5 bases from V and 3 bases from J; junction bases left unmatched: 9. Primers included in the PCR were 60 Vbeta and 13 Jbeta primers. Here immunoSEQ multiplex PCR was the method, and the copy in TCRdb shows in-frame clones only, minus some. The table lists 150,000 to 200,000 clones, 79% of them singletons, with 4.4% in the top ten. The receptor's source is a woman younger than 45 in good health and CMV-seropositive. Sequencing input: PBMCs. The chain recombines TRBV7-8 with TRBJ1-5; 8 bases agree with TRBD1. The CDR3 reads CASSPERQGFNQPQHF. DNA of the CDR3: TGTGCCAGCAGCCCGGAAAGACAGGGGTTCAATCAGCCCCAGCATTTT.